This T cell receptor beta chain is from a study of T cells in Graves' hyperthyroidism and ophthalmopathy. TCR beta CDR3 regions were amplified from RNA. HTBI primers were employed in a first-round RT-PCR of the TCR CDR3. TCRdb re-analysed the multiplex PCR reads in MiXCR, keeping a single row per CDR3 protein. The sample shows about 640,000 distinct CDR3 sequences, less than 25% of them seen only once. The V end lost 8 bases, the J end lost 5 bases, and 22 bases lay between the germline ends. CDR1 is DFQATT, CDR2 SNEGSKA, per germline (reference sequence). The CDR3 sequence is 14 residues long. Not enrolled were patients with uncontrolled infection, other autoimmune disease, pregnancy or lactation. Findings and caveats of the study: Ophthalmopathy prediction by the model preceded onset by a median approximately 6.1 months.

Comment on this clonotype: No antigen is known for it.

The rearrangement uses TRBV20-1 and TRBJ2-7; possibly TRBD1 for D (6 bases). The sample consisted of blood. The source of this sequence is a man between 25 and 39 years old with Graves' ophthalmopathy. In nucleotides, the CDR3 is TGCAGTAAGGGCAGGCTACAGGGCCGGGACGAGCAGTACTTC. Translation: CSKGRLQGRDEQYF.